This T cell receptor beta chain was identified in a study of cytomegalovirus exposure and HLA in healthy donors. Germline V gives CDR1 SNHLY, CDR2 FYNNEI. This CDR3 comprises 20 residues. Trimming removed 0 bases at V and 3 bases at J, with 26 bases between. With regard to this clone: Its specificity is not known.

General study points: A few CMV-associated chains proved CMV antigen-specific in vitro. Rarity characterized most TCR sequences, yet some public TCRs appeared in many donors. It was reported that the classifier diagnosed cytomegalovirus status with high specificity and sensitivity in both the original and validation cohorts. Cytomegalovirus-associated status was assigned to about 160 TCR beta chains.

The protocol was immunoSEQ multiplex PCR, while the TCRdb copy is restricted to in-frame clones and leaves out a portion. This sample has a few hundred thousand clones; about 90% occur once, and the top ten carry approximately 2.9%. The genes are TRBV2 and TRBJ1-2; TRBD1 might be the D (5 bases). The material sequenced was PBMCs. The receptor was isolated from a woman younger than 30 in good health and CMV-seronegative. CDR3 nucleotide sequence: TGTGCCAGCAGTGAAGCGCTAAGGCTTCCGGGCGCGGGGGTATACTATGGCTACACCTTC. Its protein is CASSEALRLPGAGVYYGYTF.